These T cell receptor beta chains were read from a single sample in a study of T-cell reconstitution after alpha-beta-depleted transplantation in children. One entry per CDR3 protein, called by TCRdb with MiXCR from the PCR reads. The data contain some 350,000 distinct CDR3 sequences, around 15% of them seen just once; the ten biggest clones take up around 38%. The specimen was PBMCs, mostly from graft donor cells, collected 360 days after TCRalphabeta/CD19-depleted stem cell transplant. The receptors come from a male patient aged 2 to 9 who had a stem cell transplant for acute lymphoblastic leukemia, so the T cells may come from the graft donor. The CDR3 runs from the conserved cysteine through the conserved F or W. The D gene is left open where the match is weak. Clone sizes are given selectively: once, few, many, or a class where the clone is expanded.

d_call,v_call,clone_size,j_call,cdr3_nt,cdr3_aa
.,TRBV12-3/TRBV12-4,many,TRBJ2-3,TGTGCCAGCTGGGATAGCGGAACAGATACGCAGTATTTT,CASWDSGTDTQYF
.,TRBV12-3/TRBV12-4,.,TRBJ2-1,TGTGCCAGCAGATCGGGGATCAATGAGCAGTTCTTC,CASRSGINEQFF
TRBD1,TRBV27,.,TRBJ2-6,TGTGCCAGCAGCTTACGGACAGGGAGGAGTTCTGGGGCCAACGTCCTGACTTTC,CASSLRTGRSSGANVLTF
TRBD2,TRBV4-3,.,TRBJ2-7,TGCGCCAGCAGCAGGGCTAGCGGGACTTACGAGCAGTACTTC,CASSRASGTYEQYF
.,TRBV5-1,few,TRBJ2-7,TGCGCCAGCAGCCCCCTTAATTTGGTCGACTACGAGCAGTACTTC,CASSPLNLVDYEQYF
TRBD2,TRBV29-1,many,TRBJ2-1,TGCAGCGTTGAAGATCAGGCAGCGGGAGGCCCCTACAATGAGCAGTTCTTC,CSVEDQAAGGPYNEQFF
TRBD2,TRBV27,.,TRBJ2-1,TGTGCCAGCAGTTTTATACTAGCGGGAGGGCCGTATGAGCAGTTCTTC,CASSFILAGGPYEQFF
TRBD2,TRBV25-1,few,TRBJ2-5,TGTGCCAGCAGTGCTACGGGAGGCCGCAAGACCCAGTACTTC,CASSATGGRKTQYF
.,TRBV6-2/TRBV6-3,.,TRBJ2-1,TGTGCCAGCAGTTACATAGCGGCTTCCTACAATGAGCAGTTCTTC,CASSYIAASYNEQFF
.,TRBV28,.,TRBJ1-5,TGTGCCAGCAGTTTATCTGGGCCCAATCAGCCCCAGCATTTT,CASSLSGPNQPQHF
.,TRBV6-6,.,TRBJ1-1,TGTGCCAGCAGTTGGACACTGAACACTGAAGCTTTCTTT,CASSWTLNTEAFF
TRBD1,TRBV10-3,many,TRBJ2-1,TGTGCCATCAGAGGGACAGGGGGGGACCCCTACAATGAGCAGTTCTTC,CAIRGTGGDPYNEQFF
.,TRBV6-1,few,TRBJ1-6,TGTGCCAGCAGCCTCCGGGGGCTGAATTCACCCCTCCACTTT,CASSLRGLNSPLHF
TRBD2,TRBV29-1,.,TRBJ2-7,TGCAGCGTGTCCGGGACTAACTCCTACGAGCAGTACTTC,CSVSGTNSYEQYF
.,TRBV28,.,TRBJ2-1,TGTGCCAGCAGTTTAACCTTTGGGGGAAAATGGAACTTGATGTCGAACAATGAGCAGTTCTTC,CASSLTFGGKWNLMSNNEQFF
TRBD2,TRBV5-1,.,TRBJ2-3,TGCGCCAGCAGCCGTCTGCGGGAGGAGACAGATACGCAGTATTTT,CASSRLREETDTQYF
.,TRBV29-1,.,TRBJ1-1,TGCAGCGTTGGGCAGGGGAGTGAAGCTTTCTTT,CSVGQGSEAFF
.,TRBV6-1,.,TRBJ2-2,TGTGCCAGCAGAGTACAGGGTACCCACACCGGGGAGCTGTTTTTT,CASRVQGTHTGELFF
TRBD1,TRBV18,.,TRBJ2-1,TGTGCCAGCTCATCGCAGACAGGGGGCGGTCGACGGTGGGATGAGCAGTTCTTC,CASSSQTGGGRRWDEQFF
TRBD1,TRBV13,few,TRBJ2-5,TGTGCCAGCAGCACCTCCACAGGGGGCGGAGAGACCCAGTACTTC,CASSTSTGGGETQYF
TRBD2,TRBV5-1,.,TRBJ2-1,TGCGCCAGCAGCCCCCGAATGGCGGGAGTTAAGAATGAGCAGTTCTTC,CASSPRMAGVKNEQFF
.,TRBV29-1,many,TRBJ2-1,TGCAGCGTTGGGGCAATCTTTTACGACAATGAGCAGTTCTTC,CSVGAIFYDNEQFF
.,TRBV3-1,many,TRBJ2-7,TGTGCCAGCAGCCAAGGGGCCAGGAATTACGAGCAGTACTTC,CASSQGARNYEQYF
.,TRBV20-1,.,TRBJ2-1,TGCAGTGCTAGAGATGGCGTCTACTCCTACAATGAGCAGTTCTTC,CSARDGVYSYNEQFF
.,TRBV5-8,few,TRBJ2-7,TGTGCCAGCAGAGCCATGGGAGGATCCTACGAGCAGTACTTC,CASRAMGGSYEQYF
.,TRBV4-3,.,TRBJ2-7,TGCGCCAGCAGCCAAGATTGGAGGGGGGCCTACGAGCAGTACTTC,CASSQDWRGAYEQYF
.,TRBV7-9,.,TRBJ1-5,TGTGCCAGCAGCCGAGGGGGAGCGAGCAATCAGCCCCAGCATTTT,CASSRGGASNQPQHF
.,TRBV12-3/TRBV12-4,few,TRBJ1-6,TGTGCCAGCAGTTTTGGGCAGTCTTCACCCCTCCACTTT,CASSFGQSSPLHF
.,TRBV5-5,.,TRBJ1-6,TGTGCCAGCAGCCCGCCCCGGACGGCGTATAATTCACCCCTCCACTTT,CASSPPRTAYNSPLHF
.,TRBV10-3,many,TRBJ1-3,TGTGCCATCAACGAGGGGCTTGGAAACACCATATATTTT,CAINEGLGNTIYF
TRBD2,TRBV24-1,few,TRBJ2-3,TGTGCCACCAGTGATTCCGCTAGCGGGAGGGACACAGATACGCAGTATTTT,CATSDSASGRDTDTQYF
.,TRBV5-1,many,TRBJ2-2,TGCGCCAGCAGCTTGGCCTCTACAACCCTAGTGAGCGGGGAGCTGTTTTTT,CASSLASTTLVSGELFF
TRBD2,TRBV6-2/TRBV6-3,.,TRBJ2-2,TGTGCCAGCTTTACCGGGACTAGTGATGTCGGGGAGCTGTTTTTT,CASFTGTSDVGELFF
TRBD2,TRBV12-3/TRBV12-4,many,TRBJ2-1,TGTGCCAGCAGTCCCGGACTAGCGGAATACAATGAGCAGTTCTTC,CASSPGLAEYNEQFF
TRBD1,TRBV24-1,.,TRBJ2-7,TGTGCCACCAGTGATACACCGGGACAGGGGTCCGTAAACGAGCAGTACTTC,CATSDTPGQGSVNEQYF
.,TRBV6-2/TRBV6-3,few,TRBJ2-7,TGTGCCAGCAGTAACGGAGGCGAGCAGTACTTC,CASSNGGEQYF
.,TRBV3-1,.,TRBJ1-5,TGTGCCAGCAGCCAAGATCTCAGGTTGGATCAGCCCCAGCATTTT,CASSQDLRLDQPQHF
.,TRBV12-3/TRBV12-4,many,TRBJ2-1,TGTGCCAGCAGTTTAGGGGGCCGGCAGTTCTTC,CASSLGGRQFF
.,TRBV29-1,.,TRBJ2-5,TGCAGCGTTGGGGATGGCGGAGAGACCCAGTACTTC,CSVGDGGETQYF
TRBD2,TRBV20-1,few,TRBJ2-1,TGCAGTGCTAATGATGCTAGCGGGAAACCCGCATTAGCATACAATGAGCAGTTCTTC,CSANDASGKPALAYNEQFF
TRBD2,TRBV2,once,TRBJ2-1,TGTGCCAGCAGAGGGACTAGCGGCCTCCATGAGCAGTTCTTC,CASRGTSGLHEQFF
.,TRBV7-6,.,TRBJ2-1,TGTGCCAGCAGCTTAGAGGATCCCCACCCCTACAATGAGCAGTTCTTC,CASSLEDPHPYNEQFF
TRBD2,TRBV5-1,many,TRBJ2-3,TGCGCCAGCAGCCTGGTAGCGGGAGCGGGCGCAGATACGCAGTATTTT,CASSLVAGAGADTQYF
.,TRBV30,.,TRBJ2-1,TGTGCCTGGAGCCAAAGAGGGAGCTCCTACAATGAGCAGTTCTTC,CAWSQRGSSYNEQFF
.,TRBV6-1,few,TRBJ1-6,TGTGCCAGCAGTGTCGACAGGCCAAAAAATTCACCCCTCCACTTT,CASSVDRPKNSPLHF
.,TRBV12-3/TRBV12-4,few,TRBJ2-7,TGTGCCAGCAGTCCGGGCGTGGGGGAGCAGTACTTC,CASSPGVGEQYF
TRBD2,TRBV7-2,.,TRBJ2-5,TGTGCCAGCAGCTTAGCTAGCGGGAGTACCGGGACCCAGTACTTC,CASSLASGSTGTQYF